The rows below give T cell receptor beta chains drawn from one sample of a study of OX40 agonist ivuxolimab in advanced cancers. Sequencing used immunoSEQ multiplex PCR; TCRdb keeps in-frame clones, though not all of them. This sample has over 75,000 clones, with about 90% found just once. Here the sequenced sample was CD4+ or CD8+ T cells sorted from blood, taken in a trial of the OX40 agonist ivuxolimab. The receptors stem from an adult with an advanced solid tumor such as melanoma, head and neck, liver or kidney cancer. Each CDR3 is given with its conserved first and last residue. D genes are given only for firm matches. A clone size is listed for some rows: how often the clone was seen (once, few, many), or a class if it is expanded.

V gene	clone size	D gene	J gene	CDR3 protein	CDR3 DNA
TRBV7-2	once	NA	TRBJ2-2	CASSSIARSGELFF	TGTGCCAGCAGCTCGATTGCTAGGTCCGGGGAGCTGTTTTTT
TRBV29-1	NA	NA	TRBJ1-4	CSVEVGEKLFF	TGCAGCGTTGAAGTAGGTGAAAAACTGTTTTTT
TRBV11-1	NA	TRBD1	TRBJ2-6	CASSLTGTGDFRANVLTF	TGTGCCAGCAGTCTTACCGGGACAGGGGATTTTCGGGCCAACGTCCTGACTTTC
TRBV29-1	NA	NA	TRBJ2-2	CSVEEQRGASNTGELFF	TGCAGCGTTGAAGAACAAAGGGGTGCATCGAACACCGGGGAGCTGTTTTTT
TRBV5-6	NA	NA	TRBJ1-4	CASSLRLPGEKLFF	TGTGCCAGCAGCTTGCGGCTTCCGGGTGAAAAACTGTTTTTT
TRBV18	NA	NA	TRBJ2-3	CASSPLRTDTQYF	TGTGCCAGCTCACCACTTCGCACAGATACGCAGTATTTT
TRBV21-1	once	NA	TRBJ2-1	CASSTRSGRNNEQFF	TGTGCCAGCAGCACGAGGTCCGGGAGGAACAATGAGCAGTTCTTC
TRBV7-9	NA	TRBD1	TRBJ2-5	CASSSRQGTQETQYF	TGTGCCAGCAGCTCCCGACAGGGCACCCAAGAGACCCAGTACTTC
TRBV5-6	NA	NA	TRBJ2-3	CASSLVVQGADTQYF	TGTGCCAGCAGCTTGGTAGTCCAGGGTGCGGATACGCAGTATTTT
TRBV11-3	NA	TRBD1	TRBJ2-2	CASSLPGGIGELFF	TGTGCCAGCAGCTTGCCAGGGGGTATCGGGGAGCTGTTTTTT
TRBV19	NA	TRBD1	TRBJ2-1	CASRDRGPNEQFF	TGTGCCAGCCGGGACAGGGGGCCCAATGAGCAGTTCTTC
TRBV7-9	NA	NA	TRBJ2-1	CASSLDWTDPGNEQFF	TGTGCCAGCAGCTTAGATTGGACAGATCCTGGCAATGAGCAGTTCTTC
TRBV6-1	NA	TRBD1	TRBJ1-1	CASSEAVPGQGLGTEAFF	TGTGCCAGCAGTGAAGCCGTCCCGGGACAGGGATTGGGCACTGAAGCTTTCTTT
TRBV5-4	few	NA	TRBJ2-5	CASSLDRGTQETQYF	TGTGCCAGCAGCCTAGATAGGGGGACCCAAGAGACCCAGTACTTC
TRBV19	few	NA	TRBJ2-2	CASSRGRTNTGELFF	TGTGCCAGTAGTAGGGGACGGACGAACACCGGGGAGCTGTTTTTT
TRBV7-2	NA	TRBD1	TRBJ1-2	CASSLAQGALSGYTF	TGTGCCAGCAGCTTAGCGCAGGGGGCCTTGTCTGGCTACACCTTC
TRBV12-5	NA	NA	TRBJ1-3	CASGLGGLSGNTIYF	TGTGCTAGTGGTTTGGGGGGCTTATCCGGAAACACCATATATTTT
TRBV30	NA	NA	TRBJ2-6	CAWSQQVSGANVLTF	TGTGCCTGGAGTCAACAGGTTTCTGGGGCCAACGTCCTGACTTTC
TRBV11-3	NA	NA	TRBJ2-7	CASSLGRASYEQYF	TGTGCCAGCAGCTTAGGCAGGGCGTCCTACGAGCAGTACTTC
TRBV4-2	NA	NA	TRBJ2-7	CASSQVEGPYEQYF	TGTGCCAGCAGCCAAGTTGAGGGCCCCTACGAGCAGTACTTC
TRBV15	NA	TRBD2	TRBJ2-2	CATNPRGGSNTGELFF	TGTGCCACCAACCCGAGGGGAGGGTCGAACACCGGGGAGCTGTTTTTT
TRBV2	NA	NA	TRBJ2-1	CASRETLRVPNEQFF	TGTGCCAGCAGGGAAACGTTACGTGTACCCAATGAGCAGTTCTTC
TRBV30	NA	TRBD1	TRBJ1-2	CAWTGGAEYGYTF	TGTGCCTGGACAGGGGGCGCGGAGTATGGCTACACCTTC
TRBV6-1	NA	TRBD2	TRBJ2-7	CATLSGSSYEQYF	TGTGCCACCCTTAGCGGGAGCTCCTACGAGCAGTACTTC
TRBV4-2	NA	NA	TRBJ2-2	CASSQSGGNTGELFF	TGTGCCAGCAGCCAATCCGGGGGGAACACCGGGGAGCTGTTTTTT
TRBV7-9	NA	NA	TRBJ1-4	CASSNGDLYEKLFF	TGTGCCAGCAGCAATGGAGATCTCTATGAAAAACTGTTTTTT
TRBV30	few	TRBD1	TRBJ1-1	CAWSVLQGDTEAFF	TGTGCCTGGAGTGTACTGCAGGGGGACACTGAAGCTTTCTTT
TRBV28	NA	NA	TRBJ1-4	CASNQGREKLFF	TGTGCCAGCAATCAGGGAAGGGAAAAACTGTTTTTT
TRBV28	NA	NA	TRBJ1-2	CASSTTPGMGYTF	TGTGCCAGCAGTACAACTCCAGGGATGGGCTACACCTTC
TRBV11-2	NA	NA	TRBJ2-7	CASSVYPGRFYEQYF	TGTGCCAGCAGCGTCTACCCGGGACGGTTCTACGAGCAGTACTTC
TRBV29-1	NA	TRBD1	TRBJ2-7	CSVEGTGGNEQYF	TGCAGCGTTGAAGGGACAGGCGGAAACGAGCAGTACTTC
TRBV5-4	NA	NA	TRBJ1-2	CASSSPNAPNYGYTF	TGTGCCAGCAGCTCCCCAAATGCTCCTAACTATGGCTACACCTTC
TRBV18	NA	NA	TRBJ1-2	CASSGVNYGYTF	TGTGCCAGCTCAGGGGTTAACTATGGCTACACCTTC
TRBV19	NA	NA	TRBJ2-3	CASRSGPTDTQYF	TGTGCCAGTAGGTCGGGACCCACAGATACGCAGTATTTT
TRBV5-5	NA	TRBD1	TRBJ2-7	CASRRTGGNYEQYF	TGTGCCAGCAGGCGGACAGGGGGGAACTACGAGCAGTACTTC
TRBV28	once	NA	TRBJ1-5	CASNRGGGSNQPQHF	TGTGCCAGCAACCGTGGGGGGGGAAGCAATCAGCCCCAGCATTTT
TRBV13	once	TRBD2	TRBJ2-7	CASRASGRAYEQYF	TGTGCCAGCAGAGCGAGCGGGAGGGCCTACGAGCAGTACTTC
TRBV7-8	NA	TRBD1	TRBJ2-7	CASSVERDRVYEQYF	TGTGCCAGCAGCGTTGAACGGGACAGGGTTTACGAGCAGTACTTC
TRBV7-8	many	TRBD2	TRBJ2-7	CASSPRRTSGTYEQYF	TGTGCCAGCAGCCCCCGGAGGACTAGCGGGACCTACGAGCAGTACTTC
TRBV7-9	NA	NA	TRBJ2-3	CASSSDGDTQYF	TGTGCCAGCAGCTCAGATGGGGATACGCAGTATTTT
TRBV6-1	NA	TRBD1	TRBJ2-5	CASREGQDLETQYF	TGTGCCAGCAGAGAGGGACAGGATCTTGAGACCCAGTACTTC
TRBV7-2	NA	NA	TRBJ2-1	CASSLVAGNEQFF	TGTGCCAGCAGCTTAGTGGCTGGCAATGAGCAGTTCTTC
TRBV5-1	NA	NA	TRBJ2-7	CASSSGTPKPNEQYF	TGCGCCAGCAGTTCCGGGACACCAAAACCGAACGAGCAGTACTTC
TRBV9	NA	NA	TRBJ2-1	CASSLRGRESEQFF	TGTGCCAGCAGCCTCAGGGGGCGGGAGAGTGAGCAGTTCTTC
TRBV15	NA	NA	TRBJ1-3	CATSRDPDSTSGNTIYF	TGTGCCACCAGCAGAGATCCCGACAGTACCTCTGGAAACACCATATATTTT
TRBV7-9	NA	NA	TRBJ1-4	CASSLSGGGQKLFF	TGTGCCAGCAGCTTATCGGGGGGTGGTCAAAAACTGTTTTTT
TRBV25-1	NA	NA	TRBJ1-2	CASSESYYGYTF	TGTGCCAGCAGTGAATCGTACTATGGCTACACCTTC
TRBV6-5	NA	TRBD2	TRBJ2-1	CASSHSGITLNEQFF	TGTGCCAGCAGCCATAGCGGGATTACCCTAAATGAGCAGTTCTTC
TRBV7-3	once	NA	TRBJ2-3	CASSLTSVGDTQYF	TGTGCCAGCAGCTTAACTAGCGTGGGAGATACGCAGTATTTT
TRBV7-9	NA	TRBD2	TRBJ2-3	CASSYLLGLGTDTQYF	TGTGCCAGCAGCTACCTTTTGGGACTAGGGACAGATACGCAGTATTTT
TRBV5-6	NA	TRBD2	TRBJ2-1	CASAGGSGYNEQFF	TGTGCCAGCGCCGGCGGGAGTGGCTACAATGAGCAGTTCTTC
TRBV9	NA	NA	TRBJ2-7	CASSVTGENYEQYF	TGTGCCAGCAGCGTGACTGGGGAAAACTACGAGCAGTACTTC
TRBV7-2	NA	TRBD2	TRBJ2-1	CASSLERGLAGAFTEQFF	TGTGCCAGCAGCTTAGAGCGGGGACTAGCGGGAGCTTTTACTGAGCAGTTCTTC
TRBV6-5	NA	NA	TRBJ2-1	CASGLRGGEWGQFF	TGTGCCAGCGGGTTACGGGGAGGAGAATGGGGGCAGTTCTTC
TRBV27	NA	TRBD1	TRBJ1-1	CASSSPWRQGRRNTEAFF	TGTGCCAGCAGTTCCCCCTGGCGACAGGGGAGGCGGAACACTGAAGCTTTCTTT
TRBV9	NA	NA	TRBJ1-4	CASSGTTGQPNEKLFF	TGTGCCAGCAGCGGGACGACTGGACAGCCGAATGAAAAACTGTTTTTT
TRBV4-2	NA	NA	TRBJ2-5	CASSQSQETQYF	TGTGCCAGCAGCCAGTCCCAAGAGACCCAGTACTTC
TRBV19	NA	NA	TRBJ1-2	CASSEDGSIRYTF	TGTGCCAGTAGTGAGGACGGGAGTATTCGCTACACCTTC
TRBV19	NA	TRBD1	TRBJ1-5	CASRAGGAGQPQHF	TGTGCCAGTAGAGCAGGGGGCGCAGGGCAGCCCCAGCATTTT
TRBV7-9	NA	NA	TRBJ2-7	CASSLVSGTVSYEQYF	TGTGCCAGCAGCTTAGTTTCAGGGACTGTCTCCTACGAGCAGTACTTC